This TCR beta chain was identified during a study of immune evolution from preneoplasia to lung adenocarcinoma. The protocol was immunoSEQ multiplex PCR, while the TCRdb copy is restricted to in-frame clones and leaves out a portion. The sample comprises 9,800 or so clones, 60% to 80% of which are singletons, and roughly 13% rests with the top ten. Between the mid-2010s and the late 2010s, patients underwent resection in Japan or China. Study outcomes and limitations: Later-stage lesions seemingly showed higher T cell density and diversity than normal lung.

About this clone itself: Its antigen is currently unknown.

The V and J ends lost 2 bases and 1 base respectively, with 10 bases between them. The CDR3 spans 16 residues. Per the germline V gene, CDR1 is SGHRS and CDR2 is YFSETQ. Sequencing was done on a sample of FFPE lung adenocarcinoma in situ tissue. This chain uses TRBV5-1 with TRBJ2-6; D possibly uses TRBD1 or TRBD2 (5 bases each). This receptor was identified in an elderly person with lung adenocarcinoma. CDR3 sequence reads: CASSLDGTSGANVLTF. Written as DNA, the CDR3 is TGCGCCAGCAGCTTAGACGGGACGTCTGGGGCCAACGTCCTGACTTTC.